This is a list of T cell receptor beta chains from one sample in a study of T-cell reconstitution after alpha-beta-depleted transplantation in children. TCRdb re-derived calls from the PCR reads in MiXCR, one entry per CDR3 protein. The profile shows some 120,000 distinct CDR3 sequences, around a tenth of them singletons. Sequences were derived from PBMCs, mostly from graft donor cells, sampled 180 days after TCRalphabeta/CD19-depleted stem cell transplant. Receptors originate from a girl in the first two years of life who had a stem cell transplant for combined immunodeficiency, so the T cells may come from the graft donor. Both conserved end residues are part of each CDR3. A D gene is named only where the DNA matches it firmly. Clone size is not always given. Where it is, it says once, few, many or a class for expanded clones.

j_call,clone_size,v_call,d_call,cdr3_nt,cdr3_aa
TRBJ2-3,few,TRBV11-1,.,TGTGCCAGCAGCTTGGGTTATTACACAGATACGCAGTATTTT,CASSLGYYTDTQYF
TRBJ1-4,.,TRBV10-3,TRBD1,TGTGCCATCAGCCGGGACAGGGGCGCTAATAATGAAAAACTGTTTTTT,CAISRDRGANNEKLFF
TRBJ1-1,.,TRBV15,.,TGTGCCACCAGAATAACAGGGTTGAACACTGAAGCTTTCTTT,CATRITGLNTEAFF
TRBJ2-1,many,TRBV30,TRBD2,TGTGCCTGGAGCGATCCCCCGGGGGGGTTTATAGGGCAGTTCTTC,CAWSDPPGGFIGQFF
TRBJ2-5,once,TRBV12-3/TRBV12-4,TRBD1,TGTGCCAGCAGCCTTGGACAGGACCAGTACTTC,CASSLGQDQYF
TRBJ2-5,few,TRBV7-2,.,TGTGCCAGCAGCGCCGCAAAAGTAGCATCGGAGACCCAGTACTTC,CASSAAKVASETQYF
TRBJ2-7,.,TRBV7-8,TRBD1,TGTGCCACAATGGACAGGTCCTACGAGCAGTACTTC,CATMDRSYEQYF
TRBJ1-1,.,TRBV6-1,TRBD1,TGTGCCAGCAGTGCCCGACAGGGGTCGAACACTGAAGCTTTCTTT,CASSARQGSNTEAFF
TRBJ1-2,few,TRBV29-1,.,TGCAGCGTTGGCGGGGTTAAAGGCTATGGCTACACCTTC,CSVGGVKGYGYTF
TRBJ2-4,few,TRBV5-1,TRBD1,TGCGCCAGCAGCGTGTGGGACAGGGCTATTCCCTCAGGAGCCAAAAACATTCAGTACTTC,CASSVWDRAIPSGAKNIQYF
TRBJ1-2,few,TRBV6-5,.,TGTGCCAGCAGTTACTCGTCACAGGTCCATGGCTACACCTTC,CASSYSSQVHGYTF
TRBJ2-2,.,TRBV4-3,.,TGCGCCAGCAGCCAAGACGCCGGGGAGCTGTTTTTT,CASSQDAGELFF
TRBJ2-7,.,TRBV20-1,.,TGCAGTGCCTCAACGGGACCCATGGGCCACGAGCAGTACTTC,CSASTGPMGHEQYF
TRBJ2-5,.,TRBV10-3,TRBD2,TGTGCCATCAGGGCCGCTAGCGGGAGTCGGGAGACCCAGTACTTC,CAIRAASGSRETQYF
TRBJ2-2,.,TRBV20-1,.,TGCAGTGCTAGAGCGACAGGGAGGACCGGGGAGCTGTTTTTT,CSARATGRTGELFF
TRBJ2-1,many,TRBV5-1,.,TGCGCCAGCAGCTTAGGTGGGGAGCTGGTCTTC,CASSLGGELVF
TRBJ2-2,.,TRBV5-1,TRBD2,TGCGCCAGCAGCGGGACTAGCGGGAGCTACACCGGGGAGCTGTTTTTT,CASSGTSGSYTGELFF
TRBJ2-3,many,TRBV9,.,TGTGCCAGCAGCGTCCTCTCCTCAGATACGCAGTATTTT,CASSVLSSDTQYF
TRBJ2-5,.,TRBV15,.,TGTGCCACCAGCAGAGATCAGGAAGGTTGGGAGACCCAGTACTTC,CATSRDQEGWETQYF
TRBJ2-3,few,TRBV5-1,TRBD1,TGCGCCAGCAGCTTCAGGGGGCCAAGCACAGATACGCAGTATTTT,CASSFRGPSTDTQYF
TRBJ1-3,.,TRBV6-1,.,TGTGCCAGCAGCCCACAGAGCTCTGGAAACACCATATATTTT,CASSPQSSGNTIYF
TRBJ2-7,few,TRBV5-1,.,TGCGCCAGCAGTAAGGGGGGGCCGACCCGGCTGGATTACGAGCAGTACTTC,CASSKGGPTRLDYEQYF